A selection of T cell receptor beta chains follows, all from one sample in a study of blood T cell repertoires in COVID-19. Sequencing was performed with immunoSEQ multiplex PCR; in TCRdb, only in-frame clones are kept and a portion is missing. The sample shows 250,000 to 300,000 clones, 70% to 90% of them seen only once. The source material was PBMCs or T cells enriched from blood (not recorded which). These receptors were obtained from a woman in her forties or fifties who had recovered from COVID-19. The CDR3 runs from the conserved cysteine through the conserved F or W. Fields, in order: J gene, V gene, D gene, clone size, CDR3 DNA, CDR3 protein. The D gene is left open where the match is weak. Only part of the rows carry a size: once, few, many, or a class if the clone is expanded.

j_gene: TRBJ1-4
v_gene: TRBV6-5
d_gene: .
abundance: once
CDR3nt: TGTGCCAGCAGTTACGCGGACAGCCGATATGAAAAACTGTTTTTT
CDR3aa: CASSYADSRYEKLFF

j_gene: TRBJ2-2
v_gene: TRBV29-1
d_gene: TRBD2
abundance: .
CDR3nt: TGCAGCGTCCTAGCGGGAGAGACCGGGGAGCTGTTTTTT
CDR3aa: CSVLAGETGELFF

j_gene: TRBJ2-1
v_gene: TRBV7-8
d_gene: TRBD1
abundance: .
CDR3nt: TGTGCCAGCAGCTTATGGGACAGGGGGCTTAATGAGCAGTTCTTC
CDR3aa: CASSLWDRGLNEQFF

j_gene: TRBJ1-1
v_gene: TRBV29-1
d_gene: .
abundance: .
CDR3nt: TGCAGCGTAGGCGAGGACACTGAAGCTTTCTTT
CDR3aa: CSVGEDTEAFF

j_gene: TRBJ2-1
v_gene: TRBV29-1
d_gene: TRBD2
abundance: .
CDR3nt: TGCAGCGTCCAGACTAGCGGGAGATACAATGAGCAGTTCTTC
CDR3aa: CSVQTSGRYNEQFF

j_gene: TRBJ2-5
v_gene: TRBV5-4
d_gene: TRBD2
abundance: .
CDR3nt: TGTGCCAGCAGCTACCCGGGGGTAGCGGGACAAGAGACCCAGTACTTC
CDR3aa: CASSYPGVAGQETQYF

j_gene: TRBJ2-7
v_gene: TRBV28
d_gene: TRBD1
abundance: .
CDR3nt: TGTGCCAGCAGTCCAGGGGGCGAAGGGGAGCAGTACTTC
CDR3aa: CASSPGGEGEQYF

j_gene: TRBJ2-7
v_gene: TRBV2
d_gene: TRBD2
abundance: .
CDR3nt: TGTGCCAGCAGTAAGACTAGCGGCGATCCCTACGAGCAGTACTTC
CDR3aa: CASSKTSGDPYEQYF

j_gene: TRBJ1-1
v_gene: TRBV9
d_gene: .
abundance: .
CDR3nt: TGTGCCAGCGGTAAAGGGGGACATCTCAACAGGGCTTTCTTT
CDR3aa: CASGKGGHLNRAFF

j_gene: TRBJ1-2
v_gene: TRBV3-1/TRBV3-2
d_gene: TRBD1
abundance: .
CDR3nt: TGTGCCAGCAGCCTCGGGACAGGTCCTGACTATGGCTACACCTTC
CDR3aa: CASSLGTGPDYGYTF

j_gene: TRBJ2-7
v_gene: TRBV7-8
d_gene: .
abundance: .
CDR3nt: TGTGCCAGCAGCTCAAGGGACAACTCCTACGAGCAGTACTTC
CDR3aa: CASSSRDNSYEQYF

j_gene: TRBJ2-5
v_gene: TRBV19
d_gene: TRBD1
abundance: .
CDR3nt: TGTGCCAGTAGTCCGGGACAGAGGTTCGAAGAGACCCAGTACTTC
CDR3aa: CASSPGQRFEETQYF

j_gene: TRBJ2-3
v_gene: TRBV5-1
d_gene: .
abundance: .
CDR3nt: TGCGCCAGCAGTCCAGGGCAGGGCGGTACGCAGTATTTT
CDR3aa: CASSPGQGGTQYF

j_gene: TRBJ1-1
v_gene: TRBV6-6
d_gene: .
abundance: .
CDR3nt: TGTGCCAGCAGAACAACAGAGCTGAACACTGAAGCTTTCTTT
CDR3aa: CASRTTELNTEAFF

j_gene: TRBJ1-5
v_gene: TRBV2
d_gene: .
abundance: once
CDR3nt: TGTGCCAGCAGAGATCAGGTTAGCAATCAGCCCCAGCATTTT
CDR3aa: CASRDQVSNQPQHF

j_gene: TRBJ1-2
v_gene: TRBV19
d_gene: .
abundance: .
CDR3nt: TGTGCCAGTAGTACCTCCGGGACATCAACCCGAAGTCTTTATGGCTACACCTTC
CDR3aa: CASSTSGTSTRSLYGYTF

j_gene: TRBJ1-5
v_gene: TRBV28
d_gene: .
abundance: .
CDR3nt: TGTGCCAGCAGCCCCCCCCAGGGAAGCAATCAGCCCCAGCATTTT
CDR3aa: CASSPPQGSNQPQHF

j_gene: TRBJ1-1
v_gene: TRBV6-5
d_gene: .
abundance: .
CDR3nt: TGTGCCAGCTCTCAAAGACAGGACGAAGCTTTCTTT
CDR3aa: CASSQRQDEAFF

j_gene: TRBJ2-7
v_gene: TRBV7-2
d_gene: .
abundance: few
CDR3nt: TGTGCCAGCAGTCTGCAAACGGGTTTCTACGAGCAGTACTTC
CDR3aa: CASSLQTGFYEQYF

j_gene: TRBJ1-2
v_gene: TRBV5-4
d_gene: .
abundance: .
CDR3nt: TGTGCCAGCAGCTTGAGAGGTGGGGGCTACACCTTC
CDR3aa: CASSLRGGGYTF

j_gene: TRBJ1-3
v_gene: TRBV10-3
d_gene: TRBD1
abundance: .
CDR3nt: TGTGCCATCAGTCCCGGGACAGGGGGAAACACCATATATTTT
CDR3aa: CAISPGTGGNTIYF

j_gene: TRBJ1-3
v_gene: TRBV12-3/TRBV12-4
d_gene: .
abundance: .
CDR3nt: TGTGCCAGCAGTCTGGCAGGGGGAAACACCATATATTTT
CDR3aa: CASSLAGGNTIYF

j_gene: TRBJ1-1
v_gene: TRBV5-1
d_gene: .
abundance: .
CDR3nt: TGCGCCAGCAGCTCACTCCCTACAGGGAACACTGAAGCTTTCTTT
CDR3aa: CASSSLPTGNTEAFF

j_gene: TRBJ2-3
v_gene: TRBV7-9
d_gene: .
abundance: .
CDR3nt: TGTGCCAGCAGCAACCGGGACTTAAGAGATACGCAGTATTTT
CDR3aa: CASSNRDLRDTQYF

j_gene: TRBJ2-4
v_gene: TRBV3-1/TRBV3-2
d_gene: TRBD2
abundance: once
CDR3nt: TGTGCCAGCAGCCAAAAGATCGGACTAGCGGGAGTGATTCAGTACTTC
CDR3aa: CASSQKIGLAGVIQYF

j_gene: TRBJ2-1
v_gene: TRBV18
d_gene: TRBD1
abundance: .
CDR3nt: TGTGCCAGCTCACGAGTAACAGGGGGCGGGAATGAGCAGTTCTTC
CDR3aa: CASSRVTGGGNEQFF

j_gene: TRBJ1-4
v_gene: TRBV4-1
d_gene: .
abundance: .
CDR3nt: TGCGCCAGCAGCCAAGATCGTACGGGGGTGGGTAATGAAAAACTGTTTTTT
CDR3aa: CASSQDRTGVGNEKLFF

j_gene: TRBJ2-1
v_gene: TRBV15
d_gene: .
abundance: .
CDR3nt: TGTGCCACCAGCAGGGCGACGGAGAATGAGCAGTTCTTC
CDR3aa: CATSRATENEQFF

j_gene: TRBJ2-7
v_gene: TRBV6-5
d_gene: .
abundance: once
CDR3nt: TGTGCCAGCAGTTATAGCTCCTACGAGCAGTACTTC
CDR3aa: CASSYSSYEQYF

j_gene: TRBJ1-6
v_gene: TRBV28
d_gene: .
abundance: .
CDR3nt: TGTGCCAGCAGTCCCCCGGGGGGCTCCTATAATTCACCCCTCCACTTT
CDR3aa: CASSPPGGSYNSPLHF

j_gene: TRBJ2-1
v_gene: TRBV2
d_gene: TRBD1
abundance: few
CDR3nt: TGTGCCAGCAGCGCCTGGGACAGGGGACCCTACAATGAGCAGTTCTTC
CDR3aa: CASSAWDRGPYNEQFF

j_gene: TRBJ1-6
v_gene: TRBV4-1
d_gene: .
abundance: once
CDR3nt: TGCGCCAGCAGCCAAAGACAGAATTCACCCCTCCACTTT
CDR3aa: CASSQRQNSPLHF

j_gene: TRBJ2-5
v_gene: TRBV7-9
d_gene: .
abundance: .
CDR3nt: TGTGCCAGCAGGTCCCGAGGGAGCCAAGAGACCCAGTACTTC
CDR3aa: CASRSRGSQETQYF

j_gene: TRBJ1-5
v_gene: TRBV6-6
d_gene: TRBD1
abundance: .
CDR3nt: TGTGCCAGCAGTTACTCGGGACAGCGAAGCACTCAGCCCCAGCATTTT
CDR3aa: CASSYSGQRSTQPQHF

j_gene: TRBJ2-6
v_gene: TRBV7-9
d_gene: .
abundance: .
CDR3nt: TGTGCCAGCAGCTCGGTGGCCTACAGAACTGGGGCCAACGTCCTGACTTTC
CDR3aa: CASSSVAYRTGANVLTF

j_gene: TRBJ1-2
v_gene: TRBV29-1
d_gene: .
abundance: .
CDR3nt: TGCAGCGTTGAAGAGGGGGCAGGACTCTATGGCTACACCTTC
CDR3aa: CSVEEGAGLYGYTF

j_gene: TRBJ2-1
v_gene: TRBV11-2
d_gene: TRBD2
abundance: .
CDR3nt: TGTGCCAGCAGCTTAGACAGCGGGAGTACATACAATGAGCAGTTCTTC
CDR3aa: CASSLDSGSTYNEQFF

j_gene: TRBJ2-1
v_gene: TRBV4-1
d_gene: TRBD2
abundance: .
CDR3nt: TGCGCCAGCAGCCAAGATGTTACTAGCGGGAGCGGGAATGAGCAGTTCTTC
CDR3aa: CASSQDVTSGSGNEQFF

j_gene: TRBJ2-7
v_gene: TRBV11-2
d_gene: TRBD1
abundance: .
CDR3nt: TGTGCCAGCAGCTCACTCCGGGGACAGGGTCTCTACGAGCAGTACTTC
CDR3aa: CASSSLRGQGLYEQYF